This entry lists 26 T cell receptor beta chains sequenced from one sample in a study of T cells after yellow fever vaccination. One entry per CDR3 protein results from TCRdb running MiXCR on the 5' RACE reads. The table has 200,000 to 300,000 distinct CDR3 sequences, 5.5% to 8.5% seen once; the top ten hold 1% to 1.2%. The input for sequencing was CD4+ T cells sorted from PBMCs, taken on the day of the yellow fever booster vaccination. These receptors were taken from a man aged 25 to 40 who received the YFV17D yellow fever vaccine.

This clonotype was detected ten times or more. The chain links TRBV11-2 to TRBJ2-5; D might be TRBD2 (7 bases). Germline V gives CDR1 SGHAT, CDR2 FQNNGV. With 0 bases removed from V and 2 bases from J, the gap between germline ends came to 13 bases. The CDR3 consists of 16 residues. CDR3 protein: CASSLDRRGPQETQYF. CDR3 DNA: TGTGCCAGCAGCTTAGATCGGCGGGGGCCACAAGAGACCCAGTACTTC.

This clonotype was seen more than once but under ten times. The chain recombines TRBV12-3 or TRBV12-4 with TRBJ2-5; D not resolved. CDR3 size: 16 residues. Trimming left V 1 base short and J 4 bases short, with 16 bases between. CDR3 loop: CASSLGWGTNGETQYF. CDR3 sequence (DNA): TGTGCCAGCAGTTTAGGTTGGGGTACTAACGGAGAGACCCAGTACTTC.

Only a few counts were recorded for this clonotype. V is TRBV6-2 or TRBV6-3 and J is TRBJ2-1, with TRBD1 identical over 7 bases. V was pared by 6 bases and J by 8 bases, with 10 bases of the junction left unmatched. The CDR3 covers 14 residues. Germline V gene data show CDR1 as MNHEY and CDR2 as SVGEGT. The CDR3: CASSDRELEDEQFF. In DNA, the CDR3 is TGTGCCAGCAGCGACAGGGAGCTTGAGGATGAGCAGTTCTTC.

This clonotype was seen ten or more times. The chain couples TRBV6-2 or TRBV6-3 to TRBJ1-2; no clear D gene. V was shortened by 7 bases and J by 6 bases, with 12 bases between the two germline ends. Germline V CDR1 and CDR2: MNHEY, SVGEGT. This CDR3 contains 12 residues. The CDR3 nucleotides read TGTGCCAGCAAGAGGGTCGGAAATGGCTACACCTTC. It yields the protein CASKRVGNGYTF.

The V and J genes are TRBV19 and TRBJ2-7; TRBD1 is a possible D gene (6 bases). V was cut by 4 bases and J by 3 bases, with 16 bases left in between. CDR1 is LNHDA and CDR2 is SQIVND in the germline V gene (reference sequence). CDR3 size: 15 residues. The CDR3 DNA reads as TGTGCCAGTAGTACAATCGACAGGAGAAACTACGAGCAGTACTTC. This gives the protein CASSTIDRRNYEQYF.

This sequence joins TRBV4-2 and TRBJ2-7; no definite D call. The CDR3 runs 15 residues. The germline gives CDR1 LGHNA, CDR2 YNFKEQ. Trimming took off 0 bases at V and 7 bases at J, with 16 bases between the two ends. The CDR3 coding sequence is TGTGCCAGCAGCCAAGATTACTCCAATCAGAGAGAGCAGTACTTC. Its translation is CASSQDYSNQREQYF.

This clonotype was counted ten times or more. V and J are TRBV7-8 and TRBJ2-5; TRBD2 might be the D (5 bases). CDR3 length equals 15 residues. Germline CDR1 SGHVS, CDR2 FQNEAQ. The V end lost 7 bases, the J end lost 2 bases, and 17 bases lay between the germline ends. The CDR3 reads CASKRESGIQETQYF. The DNA of the CDR3 is TGTGCCAGCAAACGGGAATCGGGGATACAAGAGACCCAGTACTTC.

This chain uses TRBV20-1 with TRBJ1-5; a weak D match, TRBD1 (5 bases). Germline CDR1 reads DFQATT; CDR2 reads SNEGSKA (reference sequence). This CDR3 is built from 14 residues. With 3 bases removed from V and 2 bases from J, the gap between germline ends came to 11 bases. The CDR3 is CSASKGGGNQPQHF. CDR3 bases: TGCAGTGCTAGTAAGGGAGGGGGCAATCAGCCCCAGCATTTT.

The rearrangement links TRBV20-1 to TRBJ1-2; TRBD1 is a possible D gene (5 bases). Germline lookup yields CDR1 DFQATT and CDR2 SNEGSKA (reference sequence). CDR3 length equals 15 residues. The V and J ends lost 5 bases and 0 bases respectively, with 16 bases between them. CDR3 loop: CSAWTRDRTNYGYTF. In DNA, the CDR3 is TGCAGTGCTTGGACCCGGGACCGCACTAACTATGGCTACACCTTC.

The V call is TRBV6-2 or TRBV6-3, the J call TRBJ2-7; 14 bases align to TRBD2. The junction had 9 bases not matched to a gene; V was cut back by 5 bases and J by 3 bases. CDR3 size: 17 residues. In germline, CDR1 is MNHEY, CDR2 SVGEGT. The CDR3 DNA is TGTGCCAGCAGTCCCGGGACTAGCGGGAGAATCAGCTACGAGCAGTACTTC. This sequence encodes CASSPGTSGRISYEQYF.

This chain connects TRBV3-1 to TRBJ2-2, with D possibly being TRBD2 (5 bases). The CDR3 has 16 residues. The germline CDR1 and CDR2 sequences are LGHDT and YNNKEL (reference sequence). V shed 0 bases and J shed 5 bases, with 13 bases lying between them. Here the CDR3 DNA reads TGTGCCAGCAGCCAAGAGGAGGCGGTAAGAACCGGGGAGCTGTTTTTT. Encoded protein: CASSQEEAVRTGELFF. Filled out from reference TRBV3-1 and TRBJ2-2, the complete variable domain reads DTAVSQTPKYLVTQMGNDKSIKCEQNLGHDTMYWYKQDSKKFLKIMFSYNNKELIINETVPNRFSPKSPDKAHLNLHINSLELGDSAVYFCASSQEEAVRTGELFFGEGSRLTVL.

The rearrangement joins TRBV7-2 to TRBJ1-3; unclear D gene. This CDR3 contains 15 residues. The germline CDR1 and CDR2 sequences are SGHTA and FQGNSA. V gave up 2 bases and J gave up 0 bases, with 8 bases separating them. The CDR3 DNA follows: TGTGCCAGCAGCTTAATGCGGGGCTCTGGAAACACCATATATTTT. Its translation: CASSLMRGSGNTIYF.

This sequence joins TRBV5-1 and TRBJ2-2; 7 bases are shared with TRBD2. Looked up from germline, CDR1 is SGHRS and CDR2 is YFSETQ. V shed 4 bases and J 1 base; nucleotides not matched to a gene: 7. The CDR3 length is 16 residues. This CDR3 is CASSLAAGVNTGELFF. CDR3 nucleotides: TGCGCCAGCAGCCTCGCCGCGGGAGTGAACACCGGGGAGCTGTTTTTT.

This clonotype was found many times. The V gene is TRBV7-2, the J gene TRBJ2-7; D call uncertain. This CDR3 region has 14 residues. V lost 0 bases to trimming and J lost 5 bases, with 11 bases between them. Germline CDR1 SGHTA, CDR2 FQGNSA. The CDR3 protein is CASSLAFRWDEQYF. CDR3 DNA: TGTGCCAGCAGCTTAGCCTTTCGATGGGACGAGCAGTACTTC.

This clonotype was counted between two and nine times. V and J are TRBV12-3 or TRBV12-4 and TRBJ2-5; 8 bases match TRBD1. The CDR3 has 13 amino acids. Germline trimming cut 5 bases from V and 3 bases from J; bases unmatched to any gene: 2. CDR3 sequence (DNA): TGTGCCAGCAGTGAGGACAGGGAAGAGACCCAGTACTTC. It codes for CASSEDREETQYF.

This clonotype was recorded many times. The rearrangement joins TRBV30 to TRBJ2-2, with 11 positions matching TRBD2. Trimming removed 0 bases from V and 0 bases from J; junction bases left unmatched: 6. The germline V gene encodes CDR1 GTSNPN and CDR2 SVGIG (reference sequence). The CDR3 runs to 18 residues. The CDR3 is CAWSVLGLAVTNTGELFF. CDR3 nucleotide sequence: TGTGCCTGGAGTGTACTGGGACTAGCGGTAACGAACACCGGGGAGCTGTTTTTT.

This clonotype was observed at least ten times. V usage is TRBV12-3 or TRBV12-4 and J usage is TRBJ2-2, with 11 bases identical to TRBD2. The CDR3 sequence is 15 residues long. With 6 bases clipped from V and 6 bases from J, the junction kept 6 bases outside the gene matches. CDR3: CASSSTSGMPGELFF. The CDR3 nucleotides are TGTGCCAGCAGCTCGACTAGCGGGATGCCCGGGGAGCTGTTTTTT.

This clonotype was observed at least ten times. The chain links TRBV5-6 to TRBJ2-5, with TRBD1 matching over 7 bases. CDR3 length: 15 residues. In germline, CDR1 is SGHDT, CDR2 YYEEEE. V lost 0 bases and J lost 2; bases outside the gene matches: 4. The DNA for the CDR3 is TGTGCCAGCAGCTTGGCTAGACAGGGTCAAGAGACCCAGTACTTC. Residues: CASSLARQGQETQYF.

Many counts were recorded for this clonotype. The rearrangement joins TRBV7-2 to TRBJ2-4; either TRBD1 or TRBD2 may supply D (6 bases each). V lost 8 bases to trimming and J lost 7 bases, with 15 bases between them. Germline loops: CDR1 SGHTA, CDR2 FQGNSA. The CDR3 sequence is 13 residues long. CDR3 coding DNA: TGTGCCAGCGGGGGGAGAGGGGGGAACATTCAGTACTTC. It yields the protein CASGGRGGNIQYF. The variable domain in full, completed from reference TRBV7-2 and TRBJ2-4, reads GAGVSQSPSNKVTEKGKDVELRCDPISGHTALYWYRQSLGQGLEFLIYFQGNSAPDKSGLPSDRFSAERTGGSVSTLTIQRTQQEDSAVYLCASGGRGGNIQYFGAGTRLSVL.

There are a few counts of this clonotype. This chain links TRBV24-1 with TRBJ2-1, with D possibly called TRBD1 or TRBD2 (5 bases each). V lost 1 base to trimming and J lost 4 bases, with 13 bases between them. CDR1 and CDR2 from the germline V gene are KGHDR and SFDVKD. The CDR3 has 16 residues. The CDR3 spells CATSDLSAGAYNEQFF. DNA for the CDR3: TGTGCCACCAGTGATTTATCGGCCGGGGCTTACAATGAGCAGTTCTTC.

This clonotype was seen many times. The rearrangement links TRBV20-1 to TRBJ2-1, with 10 bases identical to TRBD1. Germline CDR1 reads DFQATT; CDR2 reads SNEGSKA (reference sequence). V lost 2 bases to trimming and J lost 6 bases; unmatched junction nucleotides: 7. The CDR3 spans 15 residues. The DNA for the CDR3 is TGCAGTGCTAGAAGGGGGGACAGGGGCCCCAATGAGCAGTTCTTC. This gives the protein CSARRGDRGPNEQFF.

The genes are TRBV12-3 or TRBV12-4 and TRBJ1-5; possibly TRBD1 for D (5 bases). V lost 2 bases, J lost 4 bases, and 9 bases lay in between. This CDR3 comprises 14 residues. The DNA for the CDR3 is TGTGCCAGCAGTTTAAGGGGTTGGAATCAGCCCCAGCATTTT. Protein sequence: CASSLRGWNQPQHF.

V usage is TRBV18 and J usage is TRBJ2-5; D not certain. CDR1 and CDR2 (germline): KGHSH, LQKENI. CDR3 length equals 16 residues. V lost 3 bases and J 0 bases, leaving 14 bases between the germline ends. DNA of the CDR3: TGTGCCAGCTCACCCACGTTCGTACAGTACCAAGAGACCCAGTACTTC. Translation gives CASSPTFVQYQETQYF.

The CDR3 DNA is TGTGCCAGCAGCTTAGTAGCGGGAGGGCCCTGGGAGACCCAGTACTTC. This sequence encodes CASSLVAGGPWETQYF. The chain combines TRBV7-8 with TRBJ2-5; 11 bases are a match to TRBD2. V shed 1 base and J 5 bases; nucleotides not matched to a gene: 6. The germline V gene encodes CDR1 SGHVS and CDR2 FQNEAQ. The CDR3 runs to 16 residues.

The rearrangement uses TRBV5-1 and TRBJ2-7; possibly TRBD2 for D (5 bases). V dropped 1 base and J dropped 2 bases, with 7 bases sitting between them. CDR3 size: 13 residues. Germline CDR1 is SGHRS and CDR2 is YFSETQ. DNA for the CDR3: TGCGCCAGCAGCTTGCCCGGGACCTACGAGCAGTACTTC. The encoded protein is CASSLPGTYEQYF.

In its sample, this clonotype was seen a few times. This chain uses TRBV11-3 with TRBJ2-5, with TRBD2 matching 7 bases. V lost 1 base and J lost 3; bases outside the gene matches: 2. CDR1 is SGHNT and CDR2 is YENEEA in the germline V gene. The CDR3 has 14 amino acids. The CDR3 sequence: CASSLGGLKETQYF. CDR3 nucleotide sequence: TGTGCCAGCAGCTTAGGGGGACTAAAAGAGACCCAGTACTTC.